A selection of T cell receptor beta chains follows, all from one sample in a study of T cell repertoires in urothelial bladder cancer. Repertoires were generated with immunoSEQ multiplex PCR, while TCRdb's copy carries only in-frame clones and drops some. The repertoire holds under 13,000 clones, with about two thirds as singletons. Sequences were obtained from tumor-infiltrating cells from bladder cancer. The receptors derive from a human donor with a benign inflammatory bladder lesion. Each CDR3 is given with its conserved first and last residue. The order of the fields is V gene, D gene, clone size, J gene, CDR3 protein, CDR3 DNA. D genes are given only for firm matches. Clone size appears in some rows only: once, few, many, or a class for an expanded clone.

TRBV4-1	NA	NA	TRBJ2-7	CASSQEGGGLSSYEQYF	TGCGCCAGCAGCCAAGAAGGCGGGGGCCTTAGCTCCTACGAGCAGTACTTC
TRBV9	TRBD1	once	TRBJ1-2	CASSDRVGYTF	TGTGCCAGCAGTGACAGGGTAGGCTACACCTTC
TRBV27	NA	NA	TRBJ1-4	CASSLIRGTNEKLFF	TGTGCCAGCAGTTTAATACGGGGAACTAATGAAAAACTGTTTTTT
TRBV5-1	TRBD2	NA	TRBJ2-3	CASSPGLAGVFTDTQYF	TGCGCCAGCAGCCCGGGACTAGCGGGGGTATTCACAGATACGCAGTATTTT
TRBV7-8	TRBD1	NA	TRBJ2-7	CASSFRTGRYYEQYF	TGTGCCAGCAGCTTCCGGACAGGGAGATACTACGAGCAGTACTTC
TRBV23-1	TRBD1	NA	TRBJ2-1	CASSHQPGQGTHEQFF	TGCGCCAGCAGTCATCAACCGGGACAGGGGACACATGAGCAGTTCTTC
TRBV11-1	TRBD1	NA	TRBJ1-2	CASQGDSNYGYTF	TGTGCCAGTCAGGGGGACAGTAACTATGGCTACACCTTC
TRBV7-8	NA	NA	TRBJ2-7	CASSFNSNHEQYF	TGTGCCAGCAGCTTTAACAGTAACCACGAGCAGTACTTC
TRBV13	NA	NA	TRBJ1-6	CASSLGRTALGSNLHF	TGTGCCAGCAGCTTAGGCCGTACCGCCTTGGGTTCAAACCTCCACTTT
TRBV15	NA	medium-sized	TRBJ1-5	CATSRDLASLGGNQPQHF	TGTGCCACCAGCAGAGATCTCGCGTCCCTTGGGGGCAATCAGCCCCAGCATTTT
TRBV19	TRBD1	NA	TRBJ2-6	CASSPTGETNVLTF	TGTGCCAGTAGTCCGACAGGGGAGACCAACGTCCTGACTTTC
TRBV7-9	NA	NA	TRBJ1-3	CASSLALAGLSGNTIYF	TGTGCCAGCAGCTTAGCTCTCGCAGGATTATCTGGAAACACCATATATTTT
TRBV27	NA	few	TRBJ1-6	CASGAPESYNSPLHF	TGTGCCAGCGGGGCCCCGGAGTCCTATAATTCACCCCTCCACTTT
TRBV2	NA	few	TRBJ1-3	CASSWESGNTIYF	TGTGCCAGCAGCTGGGAGTCTGGAAACACCATATATTTT
TRBV2	TRBD2	NA	TRBJ2-2	CASRTSGDYTGELFF	TGTGCCAGCAGGACTAGCGGGGATTACACCGGGGAGCTGTTTTTT
TRBV7-6	NA	few	TRBJ1-6	CASSLRGDPNSPLHF	TGTGCCAGCAGCTTAAGAGGGGACCCTAATTCACCCCTCCACTTT
TRBV7-2	NA	NA	TRBJ2-1	CASSLLGASYNEQFF	TGTGCCAGCAGCCTCCTAGGGGCCTCCTACAATGAGCAGTTCTTC
TRBV6-5	NA	NA	TRBJ2-1	CASSRGSSYNEQFF	TGTGCCAGCAGTAGGGGGAGCTCCTACAATGAGCAGTTCTTC
TRBV7-6	TRBD1	few	TRBJ1-1	CASSAGQGGEAFF	TGTGCCAGCAGCGCCGGACAGGGGGGTGAAGCTTTCTTT
TRBV4-1	NA	NA	TRBJ2-7	CASSRGVVQMTGNEQYF	TGCGCCAGCAGCCGGGGGGTGGTCCAGATGACAGGGAACGAGCAGTACTTC
TRBV23-1	NA	NA	TRBJ2-7	CASSQGGPGTPPWPYEQYF	TGCGCCAGCAGTCAAGGGGGCCCGGGGACCCCCCCCTGGCCCTACGAGCAGTACTTC
TRBV6-1	TRBD1	NA	TRBJ1-3	CASSEWTGRSGNTIYF	TGTGCCAGCAGTGAATGGACAGGGAGGTCTGGAAACACCATATATTTT
TRBV20-1	NA	NA	TRBJ1-1	CSLLRGTEAFF	TGCAGCCTACTCCGGGGAACTGAAGCTTTCTTT
TRBV5-1	TRBD2	NA	TRBJ2-1	CASSLAGTSSYNEQFF	TGCGCCAGCAGCTTGGCCGGGACTAGCTCCTACAATGAGCAGTTCTTC
TRBV9	NA	NA	TRBJ1-6	CASSVGATPLHF	TGTGCCAGCAGCGTAGGGGCTACACCCCTCCACTTT
TRBV5-5	TRBD2	NA	TRBJ2-1	CASSLYVGTSSSSSYNEQFF	TGTGCCAGCAGCTTGTATGTAGGGACTAGCTCATCTAGCTCCTACAATGAGCAGTTCTTC
TRBV7-6	TRBD1	NA	TRBJ2-7	CASSSAGGEQYF	TGTGCCAGCAGCTCGGCAGGGGGCGAGCAGTACTTC
TRBV2	NA	few	TRBJ2-2	CASSHGANTGELFF	TGTGCCAGCAGCCACGGAGCTAACACCGGGGAGCTGTTTTTT
TRBV5-6	NA	NA	TRBJ2-5	CASSAVGDRQETQYF	TGTGCCAGCAGCGCCGTGGGAGACAGACAAGAGACCCAGTACTTC
TRBV11-3	TRBD2	NA	TRBJ2-3	CASSLGQRGGTDTQYF	TGTGCCAGCAGCTTAGGCCAGCGGGGGGGAACAGATACGCAGTATTTT